This entry is about one TCR beta chain. The trim removed 6 bases at V and 8 bases at J, leaving 11 bases unmatched. CDR1 SGHAT and CDR2 FQNNGV come from the germline V gene. The CDR3 loop spans 15 amino acids. Time point reported: newly diagnosed GD, antithyroid drugs for less than 3 months. The TCR library used RNA extracted from PBMCs. Staff took roughly 8.1 milliliters of peripheral blood and put it into EDTA tubes. Researchers made TCR beta libraries by using iRepertoire HTBI primers and running Arm-PCR on CDR3 regions. TCRdb re-derived calls from the multiplex PCR reads in MiXCR, one entry per CDR3 protein. The sample has 550,000 to 700,000 distinct CDR3 sequences; roughly a sixth are singletons. The sample is drawn from a study of regulatory T cells in long-lasting Graves disease. This same sample was also part of a study on T cells in Graves' hyperthyroidism and ophthalmopathy.

The material was peripheral blood mononuclear cells (PBMCs), obtained at new diagnosis, from a patient treated with antithyroid drugs. The TCR originated in a man aged 18 to 29 with Graves disease. The gene calls are TRBV11-2 and TRBJ2-1; 9 bases match TRBD2. CDR3 in amino acids: CASSEGLAGSHEQFF. The CDR3 bases are TGTGCCAGCAGTGAAGGGCTAGCGGGATCGCATGAGCAGTTCTTC.